This TCR beta chain is drawn from a study of T cell responses to AZD1222 COVID-19 vaccine. The repertoire was sequenced with immunoSEQ multiplex PCR; TCRdb's copy has only in-frame clones and lacks some. The sample includes about 200,000 clones, around 94% seen only once; the top ten take approximately 1.5%. With 4 bases clipped from V and 7 bases from J, the junction kept 8 bases outside the gene matches. The CDR3 totals 15 residues. Germline CDR1 is LNHDA and CDR2 is SQIVND (reference sequence). The source was peripheral blood, collected 28 days after the second dose of the MenACWY control vaccine. This rearrangement joins TRBV19 to TRBJ2-2, with 8 nucleotides matching TRBD2. The receptor comes from an adult who received the MenACWY meningococcal vaccine as a control. CDR3 DNA sequence: TGTGCCAGTAGTACGGGGGGGACAAATGGCGGGGAGCTGTTTTTT. Protein: CASSTGGTNGGELFF.